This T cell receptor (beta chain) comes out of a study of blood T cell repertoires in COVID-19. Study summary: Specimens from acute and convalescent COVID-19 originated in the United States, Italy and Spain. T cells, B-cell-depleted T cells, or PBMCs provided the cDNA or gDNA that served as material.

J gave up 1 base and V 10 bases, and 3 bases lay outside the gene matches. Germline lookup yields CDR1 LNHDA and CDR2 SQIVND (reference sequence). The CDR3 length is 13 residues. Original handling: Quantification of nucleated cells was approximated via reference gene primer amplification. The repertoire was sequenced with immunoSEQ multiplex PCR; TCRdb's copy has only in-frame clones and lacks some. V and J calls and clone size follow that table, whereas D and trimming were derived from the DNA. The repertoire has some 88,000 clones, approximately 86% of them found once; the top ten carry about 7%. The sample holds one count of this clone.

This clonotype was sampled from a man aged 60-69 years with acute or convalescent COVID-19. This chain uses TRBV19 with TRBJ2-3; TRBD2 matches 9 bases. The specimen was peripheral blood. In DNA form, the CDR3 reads TGTGCCACCCGGACTAGCGGCACAGATACGCAGTATTTT. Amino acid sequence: CATRTSGTDTQYF.